This record concerns one TCR beta chain sequence. Its antigen is currently unknown. Germline CDR1 and CDR2: DFQATT and SNEGSKA (reference sequence). There are 18 residues in the CDR3. The V and J ends lost 0 bases and 2 bases respectively, with 23 bases between them. TCRdb ran MiXCR on the reads and lists one entry per CDR3 protein. Found here are about 460,000 distinct CDR3 sequences, around 11% of them singletons; the top ten hold 10%. The data derive from a study of T cell repertoires in cytomegalovirus infection. The overall study: Indications of both CMV infection and matching HLA type were provided by public TCR beta signatures. Overall study findings and caveats: Identification of carriers of CMV plus the relevant HLA was performed using cumulative public TCR beta family frequency. HLA-C-restricted CMV-specific TCR beta clonotypes were dominant in the ex vivo response.

Sequenced sample: PBMCs. This TCR was sampled from a human donor in good health (CMV status not recorded). Some clones in this sample may be carry-over from other donors' samples. The rearrangement links TRBV20-1 to TRBJ2-7; D gene ambiguous. CDR3 residues: CSARDVTVNPSSTYEQYF. CDR3 in DNA: TGCAGTGCTAGAGATGTTACAGTGAACCCATCTAGTACCTACGAGCAGTACTTC.